This T cell receptor (beta chain) emerged from a study of cytomegalovirus exposure and HLA in healthy donors. The PCR had 60 Vbeta and 13 Jbeta primers. Sequencing was performed with immunoSEQ multiplex PCR; in TCRdb, only in-frame clones are kept and a portion is missing. Of approximately 290,000 clones listed, over 70% are singletons. CDR1 and CDR2 (germline): MNHEY, SVGAGI. The CDR3 is 14 amino acids. V lost 5 bases to trimming and J lost 2 bases, with 12 bases between them. This clone was counted between two and nine times. The chain employs TRBV6-5 and TRBJ1-1; D ambiguous. This TCR was sampled from a girl aged 2 to 10 in good health and CMV-seronegative. Sequences were obtained from PBMCs. The CDR3 nucleotides are TGTGCCAGCAGTGCGGCGTTGGTTAACACTGAAGCTTTCTTT. It codes for CASSAALVNTEAFF.